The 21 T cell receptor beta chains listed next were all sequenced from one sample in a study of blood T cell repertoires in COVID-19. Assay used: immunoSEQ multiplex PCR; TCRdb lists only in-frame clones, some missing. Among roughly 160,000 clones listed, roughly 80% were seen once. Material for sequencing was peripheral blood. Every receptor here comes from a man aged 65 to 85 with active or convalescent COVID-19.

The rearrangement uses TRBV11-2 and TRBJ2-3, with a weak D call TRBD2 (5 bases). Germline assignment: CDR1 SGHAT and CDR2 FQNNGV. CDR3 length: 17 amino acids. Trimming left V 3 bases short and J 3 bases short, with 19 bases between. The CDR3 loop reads CASSFRVFGGSTDTQYF. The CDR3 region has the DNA TGTGCCAGCAGCTTTCGGGTCTTCGGAGGATCTACAGATACGCAGTATTTT. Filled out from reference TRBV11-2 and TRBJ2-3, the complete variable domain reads EAGVAQSPRYKIIEKRQSVAFWCNPISGHATLYWYQQILGQGPKLLIQFQNNGVVDDSQLPKDRFSAERLKGVDSTLKIQPAKLEDSAVYLCASSFRVFGGSTDTQYFGPGTRLTVL.

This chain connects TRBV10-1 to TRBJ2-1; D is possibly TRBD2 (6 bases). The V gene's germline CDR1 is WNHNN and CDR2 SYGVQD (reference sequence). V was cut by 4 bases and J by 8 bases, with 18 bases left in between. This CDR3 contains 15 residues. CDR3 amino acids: CASSGPGRGTDEQFF. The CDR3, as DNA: TGCGCCAGCAGTGGGCCGGGACGGGGGACCGATGAGCAGTTCTTC.

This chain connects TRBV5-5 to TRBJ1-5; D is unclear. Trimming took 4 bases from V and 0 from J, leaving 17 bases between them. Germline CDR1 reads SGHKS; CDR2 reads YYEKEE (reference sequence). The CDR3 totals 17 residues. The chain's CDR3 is CASSRQDVFYSNQPQHF. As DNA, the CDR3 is TGTGCCAGCAGCCGACAAGACGTGTTTTATAGCAATCAGCCCCAGCATTTT.

CDR3 DNA: TGCGCCAGCAGCTTAAGACAGAGTAGCACAGATACGCAGTATTTT. Its translation is CASSLRQSSTDTQYF. This chain connects TRBV5-1 to TRBJ2-3; D may be TRBD1 (5 bases). CDR3 length: 15 residues. CDR1 and CDR2 from the germline V gene are SGHRS and YFSETQ. Trimming took 2 bases from V and 0 from J, leaving 10 bases between them.

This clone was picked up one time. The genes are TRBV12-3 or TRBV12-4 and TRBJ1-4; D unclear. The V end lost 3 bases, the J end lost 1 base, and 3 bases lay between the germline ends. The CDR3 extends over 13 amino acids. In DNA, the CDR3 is TGTGCCAGCAGTTTCCGAACTAATGAAAAACTGTTTTTT. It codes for CASSFRTNEKLFF.

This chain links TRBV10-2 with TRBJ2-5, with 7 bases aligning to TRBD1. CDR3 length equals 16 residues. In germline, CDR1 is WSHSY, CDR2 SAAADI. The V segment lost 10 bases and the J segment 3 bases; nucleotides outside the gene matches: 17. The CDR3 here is CATLLPPGTEKETQYF. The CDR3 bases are TGCGCCACCTTACTACCCCCCGGGACAGAAAAAGAGACCCAGTACTTC.

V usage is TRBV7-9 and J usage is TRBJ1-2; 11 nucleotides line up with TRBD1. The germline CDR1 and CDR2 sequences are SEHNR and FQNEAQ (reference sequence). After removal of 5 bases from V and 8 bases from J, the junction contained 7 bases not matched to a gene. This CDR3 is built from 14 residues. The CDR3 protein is CASSPRGTGGGYTF. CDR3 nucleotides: TGTGCCAGCAGCCCGCGAGGGACAGGGGGAGGCTACACCTTC.

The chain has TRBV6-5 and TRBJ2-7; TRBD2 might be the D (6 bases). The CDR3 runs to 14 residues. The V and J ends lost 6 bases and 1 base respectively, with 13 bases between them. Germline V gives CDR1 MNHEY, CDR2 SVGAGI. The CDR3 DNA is TGTGCCAGCAGGTCGCTGGGGGGTTCCTACGAGCAGTACTTC. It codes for CASRSLGGSYEQYF.

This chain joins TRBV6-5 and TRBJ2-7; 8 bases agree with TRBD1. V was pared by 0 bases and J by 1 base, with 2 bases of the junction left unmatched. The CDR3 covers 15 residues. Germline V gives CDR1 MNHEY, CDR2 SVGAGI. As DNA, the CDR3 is TGTGCCAGCAGTTACTCTACAGGGGGGTCCTACGAGCAGTACTTC. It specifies CASSYSTGGSYEQYF.

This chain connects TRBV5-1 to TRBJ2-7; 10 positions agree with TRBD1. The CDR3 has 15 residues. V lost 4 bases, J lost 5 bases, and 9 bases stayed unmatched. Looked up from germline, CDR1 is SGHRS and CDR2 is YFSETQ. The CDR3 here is CASSIRDRGRDEQYF. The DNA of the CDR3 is TGCGCCAGCAGCATCCGGGACAGGGGTCGGGACGAGCAGTACTTC.

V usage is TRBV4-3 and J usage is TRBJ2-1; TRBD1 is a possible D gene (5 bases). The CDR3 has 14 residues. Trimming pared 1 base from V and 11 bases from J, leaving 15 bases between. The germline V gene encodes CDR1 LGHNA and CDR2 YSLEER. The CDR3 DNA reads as TGCGCCAGCAGCCAAGGGGGCACCAGCGCTAAGCAGTTCTTC. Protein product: CASSQGGTSAKQFF.

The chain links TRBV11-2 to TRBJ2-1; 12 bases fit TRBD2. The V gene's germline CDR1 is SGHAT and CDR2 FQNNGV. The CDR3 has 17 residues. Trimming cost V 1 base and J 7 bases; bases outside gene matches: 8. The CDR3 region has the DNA TGTGCCAGCAGCTTAGGGGCTAGCGGGAGGGTCGGGAATGAGCAGTTCTTC. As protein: CASSLGASGRVGNEQFF.

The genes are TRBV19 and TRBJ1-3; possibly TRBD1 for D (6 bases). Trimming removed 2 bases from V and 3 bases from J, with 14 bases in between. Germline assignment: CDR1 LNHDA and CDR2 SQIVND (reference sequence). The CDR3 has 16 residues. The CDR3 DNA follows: TGTGCCAGTAGTATAACAGGGAAAGGTATTGGAAACACCATATATTTT. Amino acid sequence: CASSITGKGIGNTIYF.

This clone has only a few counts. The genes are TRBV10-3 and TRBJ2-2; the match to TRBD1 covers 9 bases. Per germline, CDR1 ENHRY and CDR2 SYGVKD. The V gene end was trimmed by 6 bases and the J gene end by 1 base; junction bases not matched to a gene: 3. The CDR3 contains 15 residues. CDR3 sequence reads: CAIRGDRENTGELFF. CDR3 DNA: TGTGCCATCAGGGGGGACAGGGAGAACACCGGGGAGCTGTTTTTT.

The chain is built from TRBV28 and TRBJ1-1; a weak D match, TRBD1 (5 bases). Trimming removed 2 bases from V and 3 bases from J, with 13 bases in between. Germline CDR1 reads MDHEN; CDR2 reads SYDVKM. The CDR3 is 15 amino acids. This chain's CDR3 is CASSLAGRSDTEAFF. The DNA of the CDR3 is TGTGCCAGCAGTTTAGCAGGGAGGTCTGACACTGAAGCTTTCTTT. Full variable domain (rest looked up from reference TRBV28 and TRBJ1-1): DVKVTQSSRYLVKRTGEKVFLECVQDMDHENMFWYRQDPGLGLRLIYFSYDVKMKEKGDIPEGYSVSREKKERFSLILESASTNQTSMYLCASSLAGRSDTEAFFGQGTRLTVV.

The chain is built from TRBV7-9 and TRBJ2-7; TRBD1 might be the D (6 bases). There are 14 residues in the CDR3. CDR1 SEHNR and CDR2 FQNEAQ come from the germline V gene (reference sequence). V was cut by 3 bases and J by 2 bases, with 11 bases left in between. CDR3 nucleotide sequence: TGTGCCAGCAGCTTCAGGGGCGCAACCTACGAGCAGTACTTC. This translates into CASSFRGATYEQYF.

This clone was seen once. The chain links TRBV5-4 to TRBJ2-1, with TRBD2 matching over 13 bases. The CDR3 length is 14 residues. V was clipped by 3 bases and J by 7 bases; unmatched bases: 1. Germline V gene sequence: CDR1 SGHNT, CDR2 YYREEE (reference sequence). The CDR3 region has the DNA TGTGCCAGCAGCTCGGGACTAGCGGGGAATGAGCAGTTCTTC. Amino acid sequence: CASSSGLAGNEQFF. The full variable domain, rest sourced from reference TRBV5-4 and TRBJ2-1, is ETGVTQSPTHLIKTRGQQVTLRCSSQSGHNTVSWYQQALGQGPQFIFQYYREEENGRGNFPPRFSGLQFPNYSSELNVNALELDDSALYLCASSSGLAGNEQFFGPGTRLTVL.

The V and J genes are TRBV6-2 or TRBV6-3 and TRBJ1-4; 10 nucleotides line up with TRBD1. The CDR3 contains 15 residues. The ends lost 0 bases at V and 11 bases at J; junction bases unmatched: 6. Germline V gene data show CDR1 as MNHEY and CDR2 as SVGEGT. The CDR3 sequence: CASSYSDRGYRKLFF. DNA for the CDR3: TGTGCCAGCAGTTACTCGGACAGGGGGTATCGGAAACTGTTTTTT.

The CDR3 spells CASSPRGSLSSGANVLTF. The CDR3 DNA is TGTGCCAGCTCACCACGAGGCAGCCTAAGCTCTGGGGCCAACGTCCTGACTTTC. This rearrangement joins TRBV18 to TRBJ2-6; D is ambiguous. From germline, CDR1 is KGHSH and CDR2 LQKENI. Trimming stripped 1 base from V and 0 bases from J, with 13 bases between. The CDR3 has 18 residues. Using reference TRBV18 and TRBJ2-6 for the parts outside the CDR3, the full variable domain is NAGVMQNPRHLVRRRGQEARLRCSPMKGHSHVYWYRQLPEEGLKFMVYLQKENIIDESGMPKERFSAEFPKEGPSILRIQQVVRGDSAAYFCASSPRGSLSSGANVLTFGAGSRLTVL.

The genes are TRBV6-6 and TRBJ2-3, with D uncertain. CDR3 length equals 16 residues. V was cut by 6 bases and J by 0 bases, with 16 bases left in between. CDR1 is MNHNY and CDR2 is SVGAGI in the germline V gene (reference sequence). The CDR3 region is CASSPNYSPSTDTQYF. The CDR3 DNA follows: TGTGCCAGCAGCCCCAATTACAGCCCGAGCACAGATACGCAGTATTTT.

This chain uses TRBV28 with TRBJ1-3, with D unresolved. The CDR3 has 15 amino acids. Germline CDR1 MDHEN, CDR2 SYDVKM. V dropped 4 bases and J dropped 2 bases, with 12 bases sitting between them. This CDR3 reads CASSSGGQTGNTIYF. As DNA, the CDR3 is TGTGCCAGCAGTTCGGGAGGGCAGACTGGAAACACCATATATTTT.